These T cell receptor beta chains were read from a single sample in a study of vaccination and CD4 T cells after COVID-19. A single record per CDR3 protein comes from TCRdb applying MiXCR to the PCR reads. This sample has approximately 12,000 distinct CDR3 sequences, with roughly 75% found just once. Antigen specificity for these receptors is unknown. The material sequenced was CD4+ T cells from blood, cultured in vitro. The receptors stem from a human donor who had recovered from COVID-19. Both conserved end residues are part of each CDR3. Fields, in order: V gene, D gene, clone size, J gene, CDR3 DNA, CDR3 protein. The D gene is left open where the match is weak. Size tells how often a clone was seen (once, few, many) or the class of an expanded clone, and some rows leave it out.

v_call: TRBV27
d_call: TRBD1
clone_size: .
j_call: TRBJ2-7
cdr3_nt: TGTGCCAGCAGTCTGGACAGGGGTCCCTACGAGCAGTACTTC
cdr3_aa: CASSLDRGPYEQYF

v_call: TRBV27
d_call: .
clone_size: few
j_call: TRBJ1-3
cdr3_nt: TGTGCCAGCAGTTTAAGGGTGGGATCTGGAAACACCATATATTTT
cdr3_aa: CASSLRVGSGNTIYF

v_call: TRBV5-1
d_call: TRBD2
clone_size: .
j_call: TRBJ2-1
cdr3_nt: TGCGCCAGCAGCTTGGAGGGCAGCGGGAGCTCGAATGAGCAGTTCTTC
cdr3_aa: CASSLEGSGSSNEQFF

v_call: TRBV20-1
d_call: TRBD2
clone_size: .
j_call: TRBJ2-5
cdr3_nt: TGCAGTGCTAGAGTCGCTGGACTAGCTTCGGGAAGGACCCAGTACTTC
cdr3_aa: CSARVAGLASGRTQYF

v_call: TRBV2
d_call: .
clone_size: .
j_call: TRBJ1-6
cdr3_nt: TGTGCCAGCAGTGCCGAGGGGGGAATATATAATTCACCCCTCCACTTT
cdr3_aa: CASSAEGGIYNSPLHF

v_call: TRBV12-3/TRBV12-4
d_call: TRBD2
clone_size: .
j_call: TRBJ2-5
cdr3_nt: TGTGCCAGCAGGGACCTAGCGGGAGAAGAGACCCAGTACTTC
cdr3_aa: CASRDLAGEETQYF

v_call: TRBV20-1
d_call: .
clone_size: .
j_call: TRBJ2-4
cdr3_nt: TGCAGTGCTAGAGAGGGACGGGGCCAAATAGCCAAAAACATTCAGTACTTC
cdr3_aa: CSAREGRGQIAKNIQYF

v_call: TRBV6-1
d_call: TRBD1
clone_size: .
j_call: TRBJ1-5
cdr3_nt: TGTGCCAGCAGTCCGGACAGGATGAATCAGCCCCAGCATTTT
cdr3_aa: CASSPDRMNQPQHF

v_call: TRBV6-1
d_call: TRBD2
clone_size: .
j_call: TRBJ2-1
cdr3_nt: TGTGCCAGCAGTGCCCTAGCGGGAGGAGGCAATGAGCAGTTCTTC
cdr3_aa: CASSALAGGGNEQFF

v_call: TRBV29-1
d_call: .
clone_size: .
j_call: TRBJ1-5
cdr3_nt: TGCAGCGTCATCTTCCGGGGGAGCAATCAGCCCCAGCATTTT
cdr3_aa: CSVIFRGSNQPQHF

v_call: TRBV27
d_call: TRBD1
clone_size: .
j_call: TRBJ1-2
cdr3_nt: TGTGCCAGCAGTTTCAGGGGGCCCGGTGGCTACACCTTC
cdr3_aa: CASSFRGPGGYTF

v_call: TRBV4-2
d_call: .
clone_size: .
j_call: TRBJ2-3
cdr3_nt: TGTGCCAGCAGCCAAGATGGGCAGTCCACAGATACGCAGTATTTT
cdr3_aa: CASSQDGQSTDTQYF

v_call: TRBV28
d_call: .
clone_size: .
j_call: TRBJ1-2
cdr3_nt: TGTGCCAGCTACCTCAACTATGGCTACACCTTC
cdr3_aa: CASYLNYGYTF

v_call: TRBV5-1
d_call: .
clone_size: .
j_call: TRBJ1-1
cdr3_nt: TGCGCCAGCAGCTTGGTGGGCTCGAATACTGAAGCTTTCTTT
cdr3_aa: CASSLVGSNTEAFF

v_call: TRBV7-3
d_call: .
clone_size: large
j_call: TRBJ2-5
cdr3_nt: TGTGCCAGCAGCCTGGTTCGGCAAGAGACCCAGTACTTC
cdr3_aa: CASSLVRQETQYF

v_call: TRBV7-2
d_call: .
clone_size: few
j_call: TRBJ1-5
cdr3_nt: TGTGCCAGCAGCTTAGTTCTCCGGAAGAATCAGCCCCAGCATTTT
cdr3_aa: CASSLVLRKNQPQHF

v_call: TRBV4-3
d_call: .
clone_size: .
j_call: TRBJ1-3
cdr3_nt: TGCGCCAGCAGCCAAGGAGGGGCTTCTGGAAACACCATATATTTT
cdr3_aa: CASSQGGASGNTIYF

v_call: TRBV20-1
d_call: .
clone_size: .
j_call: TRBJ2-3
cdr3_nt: TGCAGTGCTAGAGACTACGCCAAGGGTGGCACAGATACGCAGTATTTT
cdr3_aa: CSARDYAKGGTDTQYF

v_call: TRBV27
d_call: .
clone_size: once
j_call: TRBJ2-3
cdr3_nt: TGTGCCAGCAGTTTATCTTCTGGCCGGGCGTGGGCCTACACAGATACGCAGTATTTT
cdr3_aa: CASSLSSGRAWAYTDTQYF

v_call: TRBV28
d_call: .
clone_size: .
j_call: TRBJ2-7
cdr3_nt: TGTGCCAGCAGTACCGGACCAATTCTTCCCTACGAGCAGTACTTC
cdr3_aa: CASSTGPILPYEQYF

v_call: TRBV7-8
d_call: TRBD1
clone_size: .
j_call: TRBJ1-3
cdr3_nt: TGTGCCAGCAGCTACGGGACAGTGAGAAACACCATATATTTT
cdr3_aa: CASSYGTVRNTIYF

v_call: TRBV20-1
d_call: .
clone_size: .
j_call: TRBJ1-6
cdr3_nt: TGCAGTGCTAGAGTAGGGGGTCTTTTTGAGAATTCACCCCTCCACTTT
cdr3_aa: CSARVGGLFENSPLHF

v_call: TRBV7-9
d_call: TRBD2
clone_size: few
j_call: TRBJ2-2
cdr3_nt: TGTGCCAGCGTTGCTAGCGGGAGGGTGACCGGGGAGCTGTTTTTT
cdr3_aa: CASVASGRVTGELFF

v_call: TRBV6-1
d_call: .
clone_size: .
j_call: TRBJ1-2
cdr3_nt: TGTGCCAGCTCCTTAGGGGGGAGTTATGGCTACACCTTC
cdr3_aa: CASSLGGSYGYTF

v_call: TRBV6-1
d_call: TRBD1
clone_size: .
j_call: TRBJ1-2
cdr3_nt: TGTGCCAGCAGCTCAGGGGGGGCCTATGGCTACACCTTC
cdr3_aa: CASSSGGAYGYTF

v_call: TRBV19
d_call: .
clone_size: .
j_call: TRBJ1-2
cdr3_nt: TGTGCCAGTAGTATAGACACGACGAAGAGGGGCTACACCTTC
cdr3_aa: CASSIDTTKRGYTF

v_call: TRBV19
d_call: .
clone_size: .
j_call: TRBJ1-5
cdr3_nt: TGTGCCAGTAGTAGGGGGAACAGGGCTGATCAGCCCCAGCATTTT
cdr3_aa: CASSRGNRADQPQHF

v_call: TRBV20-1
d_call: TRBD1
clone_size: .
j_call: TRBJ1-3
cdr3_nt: TGCAGTGCTACGAGACAGGGGCGGAACACCATATATTTT
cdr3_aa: CSATRQGRNTIYF

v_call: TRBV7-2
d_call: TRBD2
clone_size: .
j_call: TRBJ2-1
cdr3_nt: TGTGCCAGCAGCTTAGCGTCCCTAGCGGGATTATACAATGAGCAGTTCTTC
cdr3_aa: CASSLASLAGLYNEQFF

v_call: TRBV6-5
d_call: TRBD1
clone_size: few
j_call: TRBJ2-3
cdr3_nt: TGTGCCAGCAGTTACGAATATCGGGACAGGGGTGCAGATACGCAGTATTTT
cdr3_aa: CASSYEYRDRGADTQYF

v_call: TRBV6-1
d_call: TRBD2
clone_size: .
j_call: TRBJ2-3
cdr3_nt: TGTGCCAGCAGCAGACTAGCGGGAGGGCCCGATACGCAGTATTTT
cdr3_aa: CASSRLAGGPDTQYF

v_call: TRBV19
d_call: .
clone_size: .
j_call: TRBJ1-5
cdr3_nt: TGTGCCACCACAGACAGATCCAATCAGCCCCAGCATTTT
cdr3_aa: CATTDRSNQPQHF

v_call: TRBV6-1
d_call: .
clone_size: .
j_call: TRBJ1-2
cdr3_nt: TGTGCCAGCAGTCTGCTCCGACAGGAGGATGGCTACACCTTC
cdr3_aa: CASSLLRQEDGYTF

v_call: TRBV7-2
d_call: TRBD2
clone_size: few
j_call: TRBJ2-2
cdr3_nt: TGTGCCAGCAGCTTAGGGCGTCGGGGGAGGGCCGGGGAGCTGTTTTTT
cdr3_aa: CASSLGRRGRAGELFF

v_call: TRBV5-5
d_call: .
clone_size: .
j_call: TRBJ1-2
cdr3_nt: TGTGCCAGCAGGGGTCGGGCAGTAAACTATGGCTACACCTTC
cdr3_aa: CASRGRAVNYGYTF

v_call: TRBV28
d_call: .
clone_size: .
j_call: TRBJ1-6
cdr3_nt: TGTGCCAGCAGATATGGCTATAATTCACCCCTCCACTTT
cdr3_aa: CASRYGYNSPLHF

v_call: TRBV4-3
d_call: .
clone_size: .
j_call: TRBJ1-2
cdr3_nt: TGCGCCAGCAGCCACCAAAGGGAACTCAGGGGCTACACCTTC
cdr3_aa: CASSHQRELRGYTF

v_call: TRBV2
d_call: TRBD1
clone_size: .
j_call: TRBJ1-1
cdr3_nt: TGTGCCAGCAGCGGGACAGCCCGGGGGAACACTGAAGCTTTCTTT
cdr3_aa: CASSGTARGNTEAFF

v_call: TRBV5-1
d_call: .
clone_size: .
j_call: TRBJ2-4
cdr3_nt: TGCGCCAGCAGTCGGGCAGAGGCGGGCATTCAGTACTTC
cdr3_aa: CASSRAEAGIQYF

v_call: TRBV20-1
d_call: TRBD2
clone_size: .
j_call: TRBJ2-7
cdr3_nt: TGCAGTCCTGAGCGGGAAACCTCCTACGAGCAGTACTTC
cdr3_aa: CSPERETSYEQYF

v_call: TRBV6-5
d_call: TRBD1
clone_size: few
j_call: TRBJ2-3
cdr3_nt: TGTGCCAGCAGTTACTGGGACAGGGACACAGATACGCAGTATTTT
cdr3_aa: CASSYWDRDTDTQYF

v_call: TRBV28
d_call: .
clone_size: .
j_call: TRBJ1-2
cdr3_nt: TGTGCCAGCAGGACCTCAGGGGAGGTCTATGGCTACACCTTC
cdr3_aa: CASRTSGEVYGYTF

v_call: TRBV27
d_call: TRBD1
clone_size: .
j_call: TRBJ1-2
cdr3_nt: TGTGCCAGCAGAGTAGGAGGGACAGAAAAGGGCTACACCTTC
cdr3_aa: CASRVGGTEKGYTF

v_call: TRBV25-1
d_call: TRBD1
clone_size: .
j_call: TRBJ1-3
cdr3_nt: TGTGCCAGCACCTGGACAGGGGGCGGAAACACCATATATTTT
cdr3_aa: CASTWTGGGNTIYF

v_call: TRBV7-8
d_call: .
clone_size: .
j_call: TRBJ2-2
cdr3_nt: TGTGCCAGCAGCCCGTGGTCCTCCACCGGGGAGCTGTTTTTT
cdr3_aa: CASSPWSSTGELFF

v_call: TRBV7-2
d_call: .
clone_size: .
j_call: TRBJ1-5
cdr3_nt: TGTGCCAGCAGCTTAGAGTGGGGGGGGAATCAGCCCCAGCATTTT
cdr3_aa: CASSLEWGGNQPQHF

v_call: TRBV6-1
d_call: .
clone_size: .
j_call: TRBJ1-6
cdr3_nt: TGTGCCTCCTTGGGACAAAATAATTCACCCCTCCACTTT
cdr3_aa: CASLGQNNSPLHF

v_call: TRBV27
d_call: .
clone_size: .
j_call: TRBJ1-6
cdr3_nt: TGTGCCAGCAGTTTATCGATCCGTAATTCACCCCTCCACTTT
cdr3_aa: CASSLSIRNSPLHF

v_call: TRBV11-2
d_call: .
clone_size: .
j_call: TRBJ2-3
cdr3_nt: TGTGCCAGCAGCTTAGATCGGGGGGATACGCAGTATTTT
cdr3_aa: CASSLDRGDTQYF

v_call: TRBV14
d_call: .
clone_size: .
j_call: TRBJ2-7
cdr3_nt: TGTGCCAGCAGCCATCTTTGGGGTAGTGCCTACGAGCAGTACTTC
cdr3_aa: CASSHLWGSAYEQYF

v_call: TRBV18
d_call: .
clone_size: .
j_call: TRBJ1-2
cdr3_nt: TGTGCCAGCTCACCGACGACAGGAAACTATGGCTACACCTTC
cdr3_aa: CASSPTTGNYGYTF

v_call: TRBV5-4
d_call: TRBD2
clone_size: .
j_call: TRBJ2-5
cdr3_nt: TGTGCCAGCAGCCTGGGCGGGTCTAGCGGTAGTTTGGGGGAGACCCAGTACTTC
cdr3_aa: CASSLGGSSGSLGETQYF

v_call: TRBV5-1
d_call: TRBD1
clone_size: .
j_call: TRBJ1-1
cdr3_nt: TGCGCCAGCAGCGGGGGGGACAGGGGGTTGGGCACTGAAGCTTTCTTT
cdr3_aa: CASSGGDRGLGTEAFF

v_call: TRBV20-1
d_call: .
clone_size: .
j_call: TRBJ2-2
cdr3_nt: TGCAGTGCTAGAAACAGGGTAGCCGGGGAGCTGTTTTTT
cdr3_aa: CSARNRVAGELFF

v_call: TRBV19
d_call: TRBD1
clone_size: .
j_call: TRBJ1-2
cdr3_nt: TGTGCCAGTACCGCCGGACAGGGCGCTATTAACTATGGCTACACCTTC
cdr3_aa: CASTAGQGAINYGYTF